This TCR beta chain was recovered during a study of PD-1 blockade in classical Hodgkin lymphoma. Study details: Patients were given intravenous nivolumab, 3 mg/kg, every 2 weeks. Study conclusions and caveats: Newly diagnosed patients were reported to exhibit reduced baseline TCR diversity relative to healthy donors.

The CDR3 totals 13 residues. CDR1 SGHRS and CDR2 YFSETQ come from the germline V gene. V gave up 2 bases and J gave up 2 bases, with 7 bases separating them. Concerning this clone: The antigen is undetermined.

The protocol was immunoSEQ multiplex PCR, while the TCRdb copy is restricted to in-frame clones and leaves out a portion. In the table there are more than 70,000 clones, about 90% of which are singletons. In every patient, relapse followed autologous stem cell transplantation, while exposure to brentuximab vedotin differed. The rearrangement links TRBV5-1 to TRBJ2-5; D is unclear. The sequence derives from a human donor with classical Hodgkin lymphoma. Here the sequenced sample was peripheral blood mononuclear cells (PBMCs), taken before the second cycle of nivolumab. The CDR3 is CASSFGSQETQYF. In DNA, the CDR3 is TGCGCCAGCAGCTTTGGTTCACAAGAGACCCAGTACTTC.